This record concerns one T cell receptor (beta chain) sequence. This clone's antigen is unknown. From the germline J gene comes the end of the CDR3, since the read stops 3 residues before it. TCR beta CDR3 regions were amplified by multiplex PCR from an average of about 1.1 ug genomic DNA per sample using the immunoSEQ assay. The assay corrected primer bias using a complete synthetic TCR repertoire to establish an amplification baseline. The amplicons were sequenced using the Illumina platform. The original pipeline was this. Error correction of the sequences involved clustering with frequency ratios plus a modified nearest-neighbor algorithm, after which the sequences were analyzed in the immunoSEQ Analyzer using IMGT gene definitions. At each rarefaction depth, TCR richness and evenness were averaged across 20 rarefaction repeats, and any sample with fewer sequences than the depth was left out. Relative abundances of V, D and J genes were compared between groups using Wilcoxon rank sum tests, with FDR correction applied. An intraclass correlation of 95% to 97% for TCR richness and an average of around 76% across over 65 gene segments were obtained from the blinded duplicates. TCRdb's version of the immuneACCESS table is confined to in-frame rearrangements and falls short of the full clone set. An unresolved V gene accounts for under half of the shortfall where checked; the remainder is of unknown origin. The DNA was the basis for D and trimming; V, J and clone size are from that table. This specimen's table enumerates about 20,000 clones. The top ten constitute about 5.3% of the sample.

The record originates from a study of T cells in women clearing cervical HPV infection (dated by TCRdb to 2017 to 2018). For the wider study: The cases were 25 women with histologically confirmed HPV16-related CIN3 or worse, and 2 of those women had invasive cancers. Controls were under 30 women whose single incident HPV16 infection cleared within 12 months without precancer or cancer developing. Blood from cases was drawn at the visit where the lesion was first identified, while blood from controls was drawn once the infection was no longer detected. Among cases, blood sampling occurred a median of about 150 days after lesion detection, with an interquartile range of about 80 to 210 days. Since only a few of the women had HLA typing available, the possibility that HLA type was acting as a confounder could not be ruled out. This exploratory proof-of-principle case-control study, nested within the Guanacaste HPV Natural History Study in Costa Rica, compared TCR repertoires among women with different cervical HPV16 outcomes. Cases and controls were matched on year of sample collection and on age within five years. Median age was about 35 years in cases versus around 37 in controls, and baseline characteristics did not differ significantly. The parent cohort enrolled 9,800 or so women aged 18 or older in Guanacaste, Costa Rica, during about 1993 to 1994 and followed them for 6 to 7 years. As quality controls, five blinded duplicates were added to each group, bringing the total to roughly 60 samples made up of some 50 participants and about 10 replicates.

For this chain, trimming is 1 base at the V end and 8 bases at the J end, and the number of junction bases without a gene match is 4. In the germline V gene, CDR1 corresponds to MNHNS and CDR2 to SASEGT. Including the terminal cysteine and phenylalanine, the CDR3 comprises 15 residues. The DNA covers only part of the CDR3, 36 bases in frame from base 1. Every participant had a single incident cervical HPV16 infection, and prevalent HPV16 infections were excluded. Cervical HPV DNA was detected with MY09/MY11 PCR, and genotyping was done with dot-blot hybridization. Roughly 15 mL of heparinized blood was centrifuged, after which the buffy coat was aliquoted, frozen at -30 degrees C, and then stored at -80 degrees C. QIAGEN kits were used to extract genomic DNA from buffy coat specimens. Overall results and qualifications from the work: The cross-sectional design could not show whether the associations came before the infection or were a result of it, and neither effector/memory subsets nor HPV-specific T cells were isolated. TCR repertoire richness was significantly higher in CIN3+ cases than in controls across sequencing depths, while evenness did not differ. TRBV6-7 relative abundance was lower in cases than in controls (roughly 0.11% versus 0.16%; Bonferroni P = 0.0008). T-cell numbers per sample were unknown, so richness differences could reflect varying T-cell content rather than repertoire biology. Random forest classifiers combining richness and V gene abundances distinguished cases from controls with an estimated AUC of about 0.8.

This TCR was recovered from a woman between 18 and 75 years old with a cervical HPV16 infection that either progressed to CIN3+ or cleared (not recorded which). The rearrangement combines TRBV6-1 with TRBJ1-6; 8 junctional bases match TRBD1. Sequencing input: blood buffy coat. The CDR3 protein is CASSEEGQVHSPLHF. The DNA read from the CDR3 is TGTGCCAGCAGTGAAGAGGGACAGGTGCATTCACCC.